One and the same sample provided the 26 T cell receptor beta chains below, sequenced in a study of Graves' ophthalmopathy and Graves' hyperthyroidism. Amplified TCR beta CDR3 regions were obtained using RNA transcripts as template. An initial RT-PCR round employing HTBI primers preceded a second-round multiplex PCR. TCRdb used MiXCR to reprocess the multiplex PCR reads, holding one entry per CDR3 protein. Among over a million distinct CDR3 sequences listed, roughly two fifths were seen once. The sequencing input was peripheral blood or thyroid tissue (not recorded which). These receptors came from an adult man with Graves' hyperthyroidism.

This clonotype was counted at least ten times. J is TRBJ2-7 and V is TRBV10-3; D is perhaps TRBD2 (6 bases). The CDR3 spans 14 residues. The V end was cut by 4 bases, the J end by 0 bases, with 10 bases between. Germline V CDR1 and CDR2: ENHRY, SYGVKD. The CDR3 protein is CAISARGASYEQYF. The CDR3 DNA is TGTGCCATCAGTGCGCGGGGAGCCTCCTACGAGCAGTACTTC.

This clonotype was seen many times. The chain recombines TRBV29-1 with TRBJ2-2, with a weak D call TRBD1 (5 bases). This CDR3 has 13 residues. Deletions cut 4 bases from V and 1 base from J, with 7 bases between. Germline V gives CDR1 SQVTM, CDR2 ANQGSEA. For the CDR3, the DNA is TGCAGCGTTGCTAGGGGGAACACCGGGGAGCTGTTTTTT. Translation: CSVARGNTGELFF.

This clonotype was detected a few times. It may be a read error: a sequence one base away is much more abundant. This chain connects TRBV7-9 to TRBJ1-6, with 8 bases fitting TRBD1. Trimming cost V 5 bases and J 9 bases; bases outside gene matches: 6. The germline V gene encodes CDR1 SEHNR and CDR2 FQNEAQ (reference sequence). The CDR3 consists of 14 residues. CDR3 DNA sequence: TGTGCCAGCAGCCAGACAGGGGTCCGTTCACCCCTCCACTTT. Translation gives CASSQTGVRSPLHF.

This chain uses TRBV29-1 with TRBJ1-1; D ambiguous. The CDR3 totals 10 residues. V was clipped by 7 bases and J by 6 bases, with 9 bases between them. Germline CDR1 reads SQVTM; CDR2 reads ANQGSEA. The CDR3: CSGSGAEAFF. The CDR3 DNA reads TGCAGCGGGAGCGGGGCTGAAGCTTTCTTT.

V is TRBV7-8 and J is TRBJ1-2, with TRBD1 as a possible D gene (5 bases). V was shortened by 3 bases and J by 7 bases, with 18 bases between the two germline ends. The germline CDR1 and CDR2 sequences are SGHVS and FQNEAQ. This CDR3 has 15 amino acids. Here the CDR3 reads CASSLPRVPVSGYTF. For the CDR3, the DNA is TGTGCCAGCAGCTTGCCCAGGGTCCCGGTCAGTGGCTACACCTTC.

This clonotype was picked up a small number of times. The chain recombines TRBV20-1 with TRBJ2-7; the D is unclear. This CDR3 comprises 16 residues. V was clipped by 2 bases and J by 0 bases, with 17 bases between them. CDR1 is DFQATT, CDR2 SNEGSKA, per germline (reference sequence). CDR3 residues: CSARPRPAVGSYEQYF. The CDR3 nucleotides are TGCAGTGCTAGACCCCGTCCGGCAGTTGGCTCCTACGAGCAGTACTTC.

The chain uses TRBV10-3 and TRBJ2-7; weak D call: TRBD2 (6 bases). Per germline, CDR1 ENHRY and CDR2 SYGVKD. The CDR3 runs 13 residues. Deletions cut 10 bases from V and 3 bases from J, with 16 bases between. CDR3 sequence: CASCPLGGYEQYF. For the CDR3, the DNA is TGTGCCAGTTGTCCATTGGGGGGCTACGAGCAGTACTTC.

V and J are TRBV12-3 or TRBV12-4 and TRBJ1-5, with TRBD1 matching 7 bases. The CDR3 sequence is 15 residues long. Trimming cost V 5 bases and J 2 bases; bases outside gene matches: 6. The CDR3 reads CASSKTGYGNQPQHF. CDR3 coding DNA: TGTGCCAGCAGTAAGACAGGGTACGGCAATCAGCCCCAGCATTTT.

This clonotype appeared many times. The chain recombines TRBV7-8 with TRBJ1-1, with 8 bases lining up with TRBD1. CDR1 is SGHVS and CDR2 is FQNEAQ in the germline V gene. V was clipped by 3 bases and J by 4 bases; unmatched bases: 7. The CDR3 spans 15 residues. In DNA, the CDR3 is TGTGCCAGCAGCTTGCAGGGGGCTCGTGGCACTGAAGCTTTCTTT. Its translation is CASSLQGARGTEAFF.

This clonotype was seen repeatedly, ten times or more. CDR3 sequence: CASRPTAPAYEQYF. DNA of the CDR3: TGTGCCAGCAGACCCACCGCTCCCGCCTACGAGCAGTACTTC. The chain has TRBV6-5 and TRBJ2-7; no definite D call. V lost 6 bases, J lost 2 bases, and 14 bases lay in between. Looked up from germline, CDR1 is MNHEY and CDR2 is SVGAGI. The CDR3 totals 14 residues.

This clonotype was seen only once. Possible read error: a much larger clone is one base away. The chain uses TRBV19 and TRBJ2-2; no clear D. This CDR3 has 16 amino acids. Trimming stripped 6 bases from V and 4 bases from J, with 18 bases between. Looked up from germline, CDR1 is LNHDA and CDR2 is SQIVND (reference sequence). Written as DNA, the CDR3 is TGTGCCAGTAGCCTCCGAGCAGCGCGGAGCACCGGGGAGCTGTTTTTT. Translated, it gives CASSLRAARSTGELFF.

The chain combines TRBV10-3 with TRBJ2-5; 13 nucleotides align to TRBD2. The CDR3 is 15 residues long. Trimming at V came to 6 bases and at J to 3 bases, leaving 4 bases not matched to a gene. Germline lookup yields CDR1 ENHRY and CDR2 SYGVKD. DNA of the CDR3: TGTGCCATCAGAAAGGGACTAGCGGGGAAAGAGACCCAGTACTTC. Its translation: CAIRKGLAGKETQYF.

This clonotype was observed a handful of times. This chain joins TRBV15 and TRBJ1-1; TRBD1 matches at 7 bases. CDR1 is LNHNV and CDR2 is YYDKDF in the germline V gene (reference sequence). V was clipped by 4 bases and J by 2 bases; unmatched bases: 7. There are 15 residues in the CDR3. The CDR3 spells CATSNLRTGNTEAFF. CDR3 DNA sequence: TGTGCCACCAGCAACCTTCGGACAGGCAACACTGAAGCTTTCTTT. The whole variable domain, remainder taken from reference TRBV15 and TRBJ1-1, is DAMVIQNPRYQVTQFGKPVTLSCSQTLNHNVMYWYQQKSSQAPKLLFHYYDKDFNNEADTPDNFQSRRPNTSFCFLDIRSPGLGDTAMYLCATSNLRTGNTEAFFGQGTRLTVV.

The chain links TRBV7-2 to TRBJ1-2; TRBD1 agrees at 8 bases. Per the germline V gene, CDR1 is SGHTA and CDR2 is FQGNSA. The CDR3 totals 15 residues. Unmatched junction bases numbered 8, after V lost 6 bases and J lost 2 bases. CDR3 in DNA: TGTGCCAGCAGGTTATGGGGGACAGGAAACTATGGCTACACCTTC. This sequence encodes CASRLWGTGNYGYTF.

This clonotype came up many times. The genes are TRBV7-2 and TRBJ2-2, with 12 bases lining up with TRBD1. The V segment lost 5 bases and the J segment 7 bases; nucleotides outside the gene matches: 11. Germline V CDR1 and CDR2: SGHTA, FQGNSA. The CDR3 has 17 residues. The CDR3 nucleotides are TGTGCCAGCAGCCTCGCGTGGGGGACAGGGGGCTTCGGGGAGCTGTTTTTT. Translated, it gives CASSLAWGTGGFGELFF.

Of note for this clonotype: Given a much more abundant clone one base away, this may be a read error. The rearrangement links TRBV24-1 to TRBJ1-5, with D unresolved. The CDR3 sequence is 16 residues long. Germline CDR1 is KGHDR and CDR2 is SFDVKD. The germline V and J ends were trimmed by 4 bases and 2 bases, with 14 bases remaining between them. Here the CDR3 DNA reads TGTGCCACCAGTGACCGTGGACGGGATGGCAATCAGCCCCAGCATTTT. Its translation: CATSDRGRDGNQPQHF.

This clonotype was seen only a few times. The chain links TRBV5-8 to TRBJ1-5; the D is unclear. The CDR3 runs 14 residues. The germline gives CDR1 SGHTS, CDR2 YDEGEE. Trimming cost V 4 bases and J 4 bases, with 12 bases left between them. Written as DNA, the CDR3 is TGTGCCAGCAGCCCGGAGGGCAGAAATCAGCCCCAGCATTTT. Protein: CASSPEGRNQPQHF.

This clonotype showed up just once. The chain couples TRBV7-2 to TRBJ2-7; possible D gene TRBD1, 6 bases. This CDR3 has 14 amino acids. Germline V CDR1 and CDR2: SGHTA, FQGNSA. Trimming left V 5 bases short and J 4 bases short, with 15 bases between. CDR3 DNA: TGTGCCAGCAGCAACCCGGGACACCCATACGAGCAGTACTTC. This codes for CASSNPGHPYEQYF.

In regard to this clonotype: A read error may be the cause here, since a much bigger clone is one base away. DNA for the CDR3: TGTGCCAGCAGCTTACAAAACACAGCGTCACACGAGCAGTACTTC. Encoded protein: CASSLQNTASHEQYF. V and J are TRBV7-2 and TRBJ2-7, with D unclear. The length of the CDR3 is 15 residues. Germline-derived CDR1 and CDR2 are SGHTA and FQGNSA. The V end was cut by 2 bases, the J end by 5 bases, with 16 bases between.

The chain joins TRBV9 to TRBJ1-1; 9 nucleotides match TRBD1. V gave up 1 base and J gave up 3 bases; unmatched junction bases: 7. Per the germline V gene, CDR1 is SGDLS and CDR2 is YYNGEE. This CDR3 is built from 16 residues. Here the CDR3 DNA reads TGTGCCAGCAGCGTAAGCCCGGGACAGGGATACACTGAAGCTTTCTTT. Translated: CASSVSPGQGYTEAFF.

This clonotype was detected a few times. The chain couples TRBV7-2 to TRBJ1-1, with no clear D. The V end lost 6 bases, the J end lost 3 bases, and 5 bases lay between the germline ends. The CDR3 length is 11 residues. The germline CDR1 and CDR2 sequences are SGHTA and FQGNSA. The CDR3 DNA is TGTGCCAGCAGATCGTACACTGAAGCTTTCTTT. Translated: CASRSYTEAFF.

The chain is built from TRBV27 and TRBJ1-5; the match to TRBD1 covers 10 bases. This CDR3 region has 15 residues. The germline gives CDR1 MNHEY, CDR2 SMNVEV (reference sequence). J gave up 6 bases and V 6 bases, and 8 bases lay outside the gene matches. The CDR3 DNA is TGTGCCAGCAGGGGGACAGGGGTTCCTGGTCAGCCCCAGCATTTT. Translated: CASRGTGVPGQPQHF.

The CDR3 loop reads CASSLFGTNTGELFF. The CDR3 DNA reads as TGTGCCAGCAGCTTATTCGGGACGAACACCGGGGAGCTGTTTTTT. The chain is built from TRBV7-3 and TRBJ2-2; D is possibly TRBD2 (5 bases). Germline lookup yields CDR1 SGHTA and CDR2 FQGTGA. CDR3 size: 15 residues. Trimming removed 2 bases from V and 0 bases from J, with 7 bases in between.

The chain links TRBV19 to TRBJ1-4; D perhaps matches TRBD1 (5 bases). V was shortened by 5 bases and J by 7 bases, with 23 bases between the two germline ends. The germline V gene encodes CDR1 LNHDA and CDR2 SQIVND (reference sequence). The CDR3 sequence is 17 residues long. DNA of the CDR3: TGTGCCAGTAGTTCGAAACGGAGGGACGCCGAGAGTGAAAAACTGTTTTTT. Protein sequence: CASSSKRRDAESEKLFF.

In this sample, this clonotype turned up a few times. The chain combines TRBV4-2 with TRBJ2-7; 8 nucleotides match TRBD2. Germline CDR1 LGHNA, CDR2 YNFKEQ. The CDR3 consists of 16 residues. The ends lost 0 bases at V and 0 bases at J; junction bases unmatched: 4. CDR3 DNA: TGTGCCAGCAGCCAAGAGTCTAGCGGGTCCTCCTACGAGCAGTACTTC. Amino acid sequence: CASSQESSGSSYEQYF.

This clonotype occurred many times. V and J are TRBV29-1 and TRBJ1-3; 9 nucleotides agree with TRBD1. There are 12 residues in the CDR3. After removal of 7 bases from V and 7 bases from J, the junction contained 5 bases not matched to a gene. Germline CDR1 is SQVTM and CDR2 is ANQGSEA. This CDR3 is CSARDRENTIYF. DNA of the CDR3: TGCAGCGCCCGGGACAGGGAGAACACCATATATTTT.